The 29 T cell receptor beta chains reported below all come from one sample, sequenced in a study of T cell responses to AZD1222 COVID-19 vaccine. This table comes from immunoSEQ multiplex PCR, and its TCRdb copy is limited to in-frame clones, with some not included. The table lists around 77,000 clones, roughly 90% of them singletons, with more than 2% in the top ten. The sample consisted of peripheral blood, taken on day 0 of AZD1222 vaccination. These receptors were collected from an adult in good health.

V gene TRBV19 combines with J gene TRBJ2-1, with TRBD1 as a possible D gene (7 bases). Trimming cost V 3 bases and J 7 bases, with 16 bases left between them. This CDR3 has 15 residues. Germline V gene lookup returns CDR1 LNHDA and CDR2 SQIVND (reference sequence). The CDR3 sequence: CASSIARGAENEQFF. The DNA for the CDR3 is TGTGCCAGTAGTATCGCCAGGGGGGCGGAAAATGAGCAGTTCTTC.

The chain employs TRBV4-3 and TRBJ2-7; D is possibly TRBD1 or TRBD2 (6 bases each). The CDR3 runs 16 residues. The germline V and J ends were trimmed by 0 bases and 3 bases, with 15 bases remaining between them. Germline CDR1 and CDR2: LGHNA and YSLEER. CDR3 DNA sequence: TGCGCCAGCAGCCAAGATTCGGGGGCGATATTCTACGAGCAGTACTTC. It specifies CASSQDSGAIFYEQYF.

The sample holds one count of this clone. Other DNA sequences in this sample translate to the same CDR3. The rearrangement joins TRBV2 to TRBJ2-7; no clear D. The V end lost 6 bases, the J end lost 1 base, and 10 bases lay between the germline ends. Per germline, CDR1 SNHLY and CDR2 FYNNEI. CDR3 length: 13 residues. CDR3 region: CASRETGSYEQYF. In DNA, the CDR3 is TGTGCCAGCAGGGAGACGGGTTCCTACGAGCAGTACTTC.

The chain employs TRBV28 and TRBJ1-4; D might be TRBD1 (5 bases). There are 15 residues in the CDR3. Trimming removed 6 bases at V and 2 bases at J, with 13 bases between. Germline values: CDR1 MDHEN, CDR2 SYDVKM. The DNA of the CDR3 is TGTGCCAGCAGCCCCCCGGGACTGACTAATGAAAAACTGTTTTTT. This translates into CASSPPGLTNEKLFF. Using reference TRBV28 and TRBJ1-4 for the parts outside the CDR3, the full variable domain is DVKVTQSSRYLVKRTGEKVFLECVQDMDHENMFWYRQDPGLGLRLIYFSYDVKMKEKGDIPEGYSVSREKKERFSLILESASTNQTSMYLCASSPPGLTNEKLFFGSGTQLSVL.

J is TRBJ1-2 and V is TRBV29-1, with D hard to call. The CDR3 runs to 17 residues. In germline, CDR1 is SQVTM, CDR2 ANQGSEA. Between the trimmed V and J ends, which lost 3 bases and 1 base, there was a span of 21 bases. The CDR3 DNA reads TGCAGCGTTGACGCGACTGGGTTGGACGACCTTAACTATGGCTACACCTTC. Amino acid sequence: CSVDATGLDDLNYGYTF.

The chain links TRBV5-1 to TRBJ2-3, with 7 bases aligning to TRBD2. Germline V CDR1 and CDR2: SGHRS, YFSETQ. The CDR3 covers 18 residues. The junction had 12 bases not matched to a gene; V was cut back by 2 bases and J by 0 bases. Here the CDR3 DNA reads TGCGCCAGCAGCTTTGCCCCACCTAGCGGAGCTAGCACAGATACGCAGTATTTT. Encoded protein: CASSFAPPSGASTDTQYF.

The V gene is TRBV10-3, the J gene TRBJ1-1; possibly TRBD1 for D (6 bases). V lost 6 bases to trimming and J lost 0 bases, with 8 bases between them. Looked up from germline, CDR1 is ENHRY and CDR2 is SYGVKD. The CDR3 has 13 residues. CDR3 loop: CAISGDMNTEAFF. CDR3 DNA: TGTGCCATCAGCGGGGACATGAACACTGAAGCTTTCTTT.

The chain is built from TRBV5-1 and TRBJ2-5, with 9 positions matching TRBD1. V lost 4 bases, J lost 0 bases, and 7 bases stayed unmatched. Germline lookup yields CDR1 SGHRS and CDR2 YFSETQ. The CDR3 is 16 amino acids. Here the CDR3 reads CASSLNTGGNQETQYF. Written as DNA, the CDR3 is TGCGCCAGCAGCCTGAATACAGGGGGCAACCAAGAGACCCAGTACTTC.

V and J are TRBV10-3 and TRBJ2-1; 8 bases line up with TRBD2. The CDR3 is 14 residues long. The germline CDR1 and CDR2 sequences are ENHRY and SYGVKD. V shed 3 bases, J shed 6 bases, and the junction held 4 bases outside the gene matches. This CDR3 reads CAISDAGTSNEQFF. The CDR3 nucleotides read TGTGCCATCAGTGACGCCGGGACTAGCAATGAGCAGTTCTTC.

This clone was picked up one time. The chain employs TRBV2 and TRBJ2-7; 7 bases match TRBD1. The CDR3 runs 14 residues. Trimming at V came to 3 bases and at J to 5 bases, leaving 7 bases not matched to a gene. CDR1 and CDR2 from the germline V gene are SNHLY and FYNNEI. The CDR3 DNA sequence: TGTGCCAGCAGTGACGACAGGGACATCGACGAGCAGTACTTC. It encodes CASSDDRDIDEQYF.

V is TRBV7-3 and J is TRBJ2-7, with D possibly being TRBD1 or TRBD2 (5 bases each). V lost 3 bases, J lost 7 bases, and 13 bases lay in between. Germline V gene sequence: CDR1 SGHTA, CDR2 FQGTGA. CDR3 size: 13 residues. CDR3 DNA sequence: TGTGCCAGCAGCTTCATCGGGGCGAAAGAGCAGTACTTC. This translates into CASSFIGAKEQYF.

The CDR3 region has the DNA TGTGCCAGCAGCTTAGATGGACCGAACACTGAAGCTTTCTTT. Protein product: CASSLDGPNTEAFF. The chain links TRBV11-3 to TRBJ1-1; D uncertain. The V gene lost 0 bases and the J gene lost 1 base, with 6 bases spanning the gap. Per the germline V gene, CDR1 is SGHNT and CDR2 is YENEEA. The CDR3 runs to 14 residues.

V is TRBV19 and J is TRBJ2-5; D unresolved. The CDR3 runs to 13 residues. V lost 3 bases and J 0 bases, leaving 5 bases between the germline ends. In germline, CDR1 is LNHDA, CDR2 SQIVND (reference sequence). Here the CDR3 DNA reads TGTGCCAGTAGTATTGTCAACCAAGAGACCCAGTACTTC. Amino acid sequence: CASSIVNQETQYF.

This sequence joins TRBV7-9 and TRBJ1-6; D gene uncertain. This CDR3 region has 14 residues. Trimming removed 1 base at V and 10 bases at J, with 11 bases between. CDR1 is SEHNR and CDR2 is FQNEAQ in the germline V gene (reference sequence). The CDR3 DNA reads TGTGCCAGCAGCTTAGAAGGGCGTCAATCACCCCTCCACTTT. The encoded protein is CASSLEGRQSPLHF.

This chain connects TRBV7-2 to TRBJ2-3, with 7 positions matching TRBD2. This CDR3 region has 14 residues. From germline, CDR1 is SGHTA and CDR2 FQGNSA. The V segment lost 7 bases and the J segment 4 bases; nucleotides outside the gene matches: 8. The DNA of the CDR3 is TGTGCCAGCACCCTGGGAGGGAGTGCAGATACGCAGTATTTT. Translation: CASTLGGSADTQYF.

The chain's CDR3 is CASSPPGTGKETQYF. CDR3 nucleotide sequence: TGTGCCAGTAGTCCTCCTGGGACAGGGAAAGAGACCCAGTACTTC. This chain uses TRBV19 with TRBJ2-5, with 9 bases identical to TRBD1. The CDR3 length is 15 residues. The germline V gene has CDR1 LNHDA and CDR2 SQIVND (reference sequence). After removal of 5 bases from V and 3 bases from J, the junction contained 7 bases not matched to a gene.

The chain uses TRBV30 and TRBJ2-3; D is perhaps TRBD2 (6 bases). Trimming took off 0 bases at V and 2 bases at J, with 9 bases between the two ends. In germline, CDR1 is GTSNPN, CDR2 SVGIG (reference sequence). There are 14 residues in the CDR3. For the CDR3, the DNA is TGTGCCTGGAGTGTTGGGGGGAACACAGATACGCAGTATTTT. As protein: CAWSVGGNTDTQYF.

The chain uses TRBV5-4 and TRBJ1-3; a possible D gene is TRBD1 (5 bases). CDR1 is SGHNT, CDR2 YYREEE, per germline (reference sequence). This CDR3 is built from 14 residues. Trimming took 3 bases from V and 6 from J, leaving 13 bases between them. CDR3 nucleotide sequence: TGTGCCAGCAGCTCTCGAAGGGGTGAAAACACCATATATTTT. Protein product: CASSSRRGENTIYF.

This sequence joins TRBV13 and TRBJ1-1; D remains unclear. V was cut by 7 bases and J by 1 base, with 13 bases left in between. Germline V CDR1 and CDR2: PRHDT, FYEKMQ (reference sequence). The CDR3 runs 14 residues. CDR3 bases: TGTGCCAGCAACCTAAAATCGAAGAACACTGAAGCTTTCTTT. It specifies CASNLKSKNTEAFF. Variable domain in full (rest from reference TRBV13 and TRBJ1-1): AAGVIQSPRHLIKEKRETATLKCYPIPRHDTVYWYQQGPGQDPQFLISFYEKMQSDKGSIPDRFSAQQFSDYHSELNMSSLELGDSALYFCASNLKSKNTEAFFGQGTRLTVV.

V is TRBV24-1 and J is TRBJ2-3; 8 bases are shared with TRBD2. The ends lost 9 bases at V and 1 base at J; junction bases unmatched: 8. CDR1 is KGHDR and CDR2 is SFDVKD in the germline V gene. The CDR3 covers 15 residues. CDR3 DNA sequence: TGTGCCACCTCCGGCGCGGGGGGCCGCACAGATACGCAGTATTTT. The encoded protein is CATSGAGGRTDTQYF.

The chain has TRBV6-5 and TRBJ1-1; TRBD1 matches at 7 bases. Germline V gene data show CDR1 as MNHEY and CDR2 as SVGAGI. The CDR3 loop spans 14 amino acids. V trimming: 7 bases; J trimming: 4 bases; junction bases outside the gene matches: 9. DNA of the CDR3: TGTGCCAGCACCTTAACAGGGGTAGCCACTGAAGCTTTCTTT. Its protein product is CASTLTGVATEAFF.

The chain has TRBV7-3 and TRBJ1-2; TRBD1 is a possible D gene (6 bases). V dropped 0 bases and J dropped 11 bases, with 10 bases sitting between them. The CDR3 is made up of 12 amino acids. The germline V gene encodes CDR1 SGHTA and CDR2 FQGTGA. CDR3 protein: CASSLTQGRYTF. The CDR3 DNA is TGTGCCAGCAGCTTAACCCAGGGGAGGTACACCTTC.

CDR3 nucleotides: TGTGCCAGCAGCTTAGGGGCGGGAGACAATGAGCAGTTCTTC. Residues: CASSLGAGDNEQFF. V usage is TRBV7-3 and J usage is TRBJ2-1; TRBD2 aligns across 7 bases. V lost 2 bases to trimming and J lost 5 bases; unmatched junction nucleotides: 3. This CDR3 region has 14 residues. Germline CDR1 and CDR2: SGHTA and FQGTGA.

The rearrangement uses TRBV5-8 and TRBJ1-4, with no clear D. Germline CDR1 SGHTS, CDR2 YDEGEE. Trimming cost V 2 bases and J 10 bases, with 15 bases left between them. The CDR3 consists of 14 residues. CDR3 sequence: CASSFTDFLGKLFF. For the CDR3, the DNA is TGTGCCAGCAGCTTTACGGATTTTTTAGGAAAACTGTTTTTT.

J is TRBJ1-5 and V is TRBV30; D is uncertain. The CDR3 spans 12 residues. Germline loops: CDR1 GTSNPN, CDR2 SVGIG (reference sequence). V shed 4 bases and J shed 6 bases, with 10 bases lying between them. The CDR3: CAWNRVGQPQHF. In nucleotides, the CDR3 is TGTGCCTGGAATAGGGTCGGTCAGCCCCAGCATTTT.

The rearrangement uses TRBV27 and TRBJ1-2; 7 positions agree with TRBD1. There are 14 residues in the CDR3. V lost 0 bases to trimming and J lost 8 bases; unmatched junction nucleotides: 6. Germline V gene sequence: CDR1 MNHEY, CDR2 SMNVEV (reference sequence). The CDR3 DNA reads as TGTGCCAGCAGTTTATCGGGGGGACAGCTGGGCTACACCTTC. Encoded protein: CASSLSGGQLGYTF.

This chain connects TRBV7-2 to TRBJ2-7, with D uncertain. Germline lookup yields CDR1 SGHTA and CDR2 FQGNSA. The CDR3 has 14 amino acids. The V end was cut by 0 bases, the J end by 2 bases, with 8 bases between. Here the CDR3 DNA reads TGTGCCAGCAGCTTAGCTCCAGGAACCTACGAGCAGTACTTC. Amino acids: CASSLAPGTYEQYF.

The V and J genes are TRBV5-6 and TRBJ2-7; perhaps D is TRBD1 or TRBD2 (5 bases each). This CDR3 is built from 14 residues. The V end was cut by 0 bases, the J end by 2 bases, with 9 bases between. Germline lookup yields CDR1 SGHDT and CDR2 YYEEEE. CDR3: CASSLAGGTYEQYF. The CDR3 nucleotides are TGTGCCAGCAGCTTGGCTGGGGGTACCTACGAGCAGTACTTC.

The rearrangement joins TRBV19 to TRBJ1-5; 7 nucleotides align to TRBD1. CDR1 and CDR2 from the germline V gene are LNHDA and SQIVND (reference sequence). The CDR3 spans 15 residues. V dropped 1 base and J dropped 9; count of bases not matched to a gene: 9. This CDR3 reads CASSIGEGAGPPQHF. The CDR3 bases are TGTGCCAGTAGTATAGGAGAGGGGGCAGGACCGCCCCAGCATTTT.